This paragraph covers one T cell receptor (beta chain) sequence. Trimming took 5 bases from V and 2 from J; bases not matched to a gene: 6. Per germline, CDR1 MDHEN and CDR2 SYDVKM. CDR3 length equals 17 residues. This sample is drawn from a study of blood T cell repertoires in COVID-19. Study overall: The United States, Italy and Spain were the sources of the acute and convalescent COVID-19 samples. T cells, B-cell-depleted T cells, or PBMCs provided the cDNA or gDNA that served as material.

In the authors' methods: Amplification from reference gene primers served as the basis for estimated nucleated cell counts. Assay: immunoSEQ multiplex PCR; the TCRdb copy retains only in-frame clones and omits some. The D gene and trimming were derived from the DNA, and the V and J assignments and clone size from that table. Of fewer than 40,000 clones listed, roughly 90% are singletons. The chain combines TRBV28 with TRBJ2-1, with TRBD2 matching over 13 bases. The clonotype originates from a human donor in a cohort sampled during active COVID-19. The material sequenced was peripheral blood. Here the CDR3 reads CASSPRTSGRTYNEQFF. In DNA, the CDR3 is TGTGCCAGCAGTCCCCGGACTAGCGGGAGAACCTACAATGAGCAGTTCTTC.